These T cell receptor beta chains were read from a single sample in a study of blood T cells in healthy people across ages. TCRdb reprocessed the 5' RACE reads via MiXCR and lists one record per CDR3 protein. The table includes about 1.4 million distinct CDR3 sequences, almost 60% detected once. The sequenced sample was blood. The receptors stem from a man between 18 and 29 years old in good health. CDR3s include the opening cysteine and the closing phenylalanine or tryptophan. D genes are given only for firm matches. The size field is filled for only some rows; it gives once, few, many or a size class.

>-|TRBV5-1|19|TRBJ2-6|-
TGCGCCAGCAGCCCAAGGAGGGACAGAGGTCTCTCTGGGGCCAACGTCCTGACTTTC
CASSPRRDRGLSGANVLTF
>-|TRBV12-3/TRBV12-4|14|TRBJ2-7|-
TGTGCCAGCACCCTCCGGACAGCCCGCTACGAGCAGTACTTC
CASTLRTARYEQYF
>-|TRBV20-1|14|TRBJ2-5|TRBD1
TGCAGTGCCCAAACAGGACAGGGGGTAGAGACCCAGTACTTC
CSAQTGQGVETQYF
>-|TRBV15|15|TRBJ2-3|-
TGTGCCACCAGCAGGACAGTTTGGTCCACAGATACGCAGTATTTT
CATSRTVWSTDTQYF
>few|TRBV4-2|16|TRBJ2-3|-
TGTGCCAGCAGCCAGAGCTTCCTAGAAGCCACAGATACGCAGTATTTT
CASSQSFLEATDTQYF
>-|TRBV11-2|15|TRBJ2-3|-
TGTGCCAGCAGCTTATACCAGGGAAAGACAGATACGCAGTATTTT
CASSLYQGKTDTQYF
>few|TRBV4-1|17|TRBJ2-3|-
TGCGCCAGCAGCCAAGATACGTTTCTTACTAGCACAGATACGCAGTATTTT
CASSQDTFLTSTDTQYF
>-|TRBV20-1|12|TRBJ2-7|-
TGCAGTACTAGGGACCGCTCCTACGAGCAGTACTTC
CSTRDRSYEQYF
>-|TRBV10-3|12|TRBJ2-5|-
TGTGCCATCAGTGAGGAGGGAGAGACCCAGTACTTC
CAISEEGETQYF
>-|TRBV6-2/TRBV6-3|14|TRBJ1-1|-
TGTGCCAGCAGTTTTTCCACGGCTGGAGCTGAAGCTTTCTTT
CASSFSTAGAEAFF
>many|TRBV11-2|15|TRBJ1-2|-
TGTGCCAGCAGCCCCGATCGGGTGTCTAACTATGGCTACACCTTC
CASSPDRVSNYGYTF
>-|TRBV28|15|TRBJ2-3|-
TGTGCCAGCAGTTTCTGGGACAAGGCTCCAGATACGCAGTATTTT
CASSFWDKAPDTQYF
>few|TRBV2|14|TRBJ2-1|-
TGTGCCAGCAGCACCGGGCCGCACTACAATGAGCAGTTCTTC
CASSTGPHYNEQFF
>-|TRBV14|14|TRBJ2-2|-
TGTGCCAGCAGCCTGACAACGAACACCGGGGAGCTGTTTTTT
CASSLTTNTGELFF
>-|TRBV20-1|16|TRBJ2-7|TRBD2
TGCAGTGCTGACGACACACTAGCGGGAGGGCCCCACGAGCAGTACTTC
CSADDTLAGGPHEQYF
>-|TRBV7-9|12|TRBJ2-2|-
TGTGCCACCAACGGGTATACCGGGGAGCTGTTTTTT
CATNGYTGELFF
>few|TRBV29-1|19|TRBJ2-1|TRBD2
TGCAGCGTTGAATTCCGGACTAGGAAACCCTTGGTTTCCTACAATGAGCAGTTCTTC
CSVEFRTRKPLVSYNEQFF
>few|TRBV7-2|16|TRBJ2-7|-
TGTGCCAGCAGCTTTCCCTCCCAGTTCAGCTCCTACGAGCAGTACTTC
CASSFPSQFSSYEQYF
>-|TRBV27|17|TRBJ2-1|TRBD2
TGTGCCAGCAGTTACCAACCTTTCCAGCGGGAATGCAATGAGCAGTTCTTC
CASSYQPFQRECNEQFF
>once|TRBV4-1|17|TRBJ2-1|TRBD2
TGCGCCAGCAGCCAGGAACCCGGACTAGCGGGGCTCAATGAGCAGTTCTTC
CASSQEPGLAGLNEQFF
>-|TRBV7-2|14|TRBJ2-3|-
TGTGCCAGCAGCTTTAGAAGTAGCACAGATACGCAGTATTTT
CASSFRSSTDTQYF
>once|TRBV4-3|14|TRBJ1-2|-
TGCGCCAGCAGCCAAGAGATCGGGGTGGATGGCTACACCTTC
CASSQEIGVDGYTF
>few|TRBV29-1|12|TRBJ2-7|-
TGCAGCGGACGGGACGGCTCCTACGAGCAGTACTTC
CSGRDGSYEQYF
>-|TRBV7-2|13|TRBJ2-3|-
TGTGCCAGCAGCTTAGACCGGGCCAATACGCAGTATTTT
CASSLDRANTQYF
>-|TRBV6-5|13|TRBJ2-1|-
TGTGCCAGCAGTTACGGGAGTCACAGGGAGCAGTTCTTC
CASSYGSHREQFF
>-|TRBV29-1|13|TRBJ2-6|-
TGCAGCGGAAGGGAGGTTGGGGCCAACGTCCTGACTTTC
CSGREVGANVLTF
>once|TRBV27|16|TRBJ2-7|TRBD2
TGTGCCAGCAGGGGACTAGCGGGACAATACTCCTACGAGCAGTACTTC
CASRGLAGQYSYEQYF
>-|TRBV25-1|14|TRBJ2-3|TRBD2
TGTGCCAGCACCAAACCGGGACTAGAAGATACGCAGTATTTT
CASTKPGLEDTQYF
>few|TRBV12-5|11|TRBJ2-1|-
TGTGCTAGTGGTTTAGGGAATGAGCAGTTCTTC
CASGLGNEQFF
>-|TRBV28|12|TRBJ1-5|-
TGTGCCAGCACCCCCCGATCTCAGCCCCAGCATTTT
CASTPRSQPQHF
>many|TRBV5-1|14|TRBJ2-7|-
TGTGCCAGCAGCTTAGTTGGGAGCTCCTACGAGCAGTACTTC
CASSLVGSSYEQYF
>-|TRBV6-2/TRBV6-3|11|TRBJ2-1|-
TGTGCCAGCACCCTGCGAAGTCAGCAGTTCTTC
CASTLRSQQFF
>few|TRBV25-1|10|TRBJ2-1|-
TGTGCCAGCTCTGGTCACGAGCAGTTCTTC
CASSGHEQFF